Included here is one TCR beta chain sequence, with context. Antigen: not known. Assay: immunoSEQ multiplex PCR; the TCRdb copy retains only in-frame clones and omits some. This table holds some 2,500,000 clones, more than 85% found once. Recent vaccinations or acute infections were absent in the healthy HIV-negative adult donors. The entry originates in a study of shared clonotypes between healthy human individuals. General study results and limits: Collection of samples was limited to blood; tissue repertoires likely differ.

V lost 4 bases and J 3 bases, leaving 17 bases between the germline ends. CDR1 and CDR2 (germline): SGHRS, YFSETQ. This CDR3 spans 15 amino acids. The chain is built from TRBV5-1 and TRBJ2-7, with D perhaps given as TRBD1 or TRBD2 (5 bases each). Sequenced input: naive CD4+ T cells from PBMCs. This sample's subset: CD45RA+ positively selected. This receptor was identified in a man aged 18 to 30 in good health. Some clones in this sample may be carry-over from other donors' samples. The CDR3 reads CASSHGTLGRYEQYF. Here the CDR3 DNA reads TGCGCCAGCAGCCACGGGACCCTGGGACGCTACGAGCAGTACTTC.